Following are 7 T cell receptor beta chains from one sample sequenced in a study of immune cell composition in non-small cell lung cancer. Normal lung sampling was at least 3 cm from the tumour, as distant as possible. Repertoires were generated with immunoSEQ multiplex PCR, while TCRdb's copy carries only in-frame clones and drops some. The sample shows about 8,700 clones, 67% of them seen only once. Specimen: non-adjacent lung tissue. All receptors derive from a human donor with non-small cell lung cancer.

This clone came up a few times. The gene calls are TRBV5-4 and TRBJ1-2; a weak D match, TRBD1 (5 bases). Germline V gene data show CDR1 as SGHNT and CDR2 as YYREEE (reference sequence). Between the trimmed V and J ends, which lost 4 bases and 0 bases, there was a span of 13 bases. This CDR3 region has 15 residues. The CDR3 region has the DNA TGTGCCAGCAGCGTTACGGGGGGAGCTAACTATGGCTACACCTTC. It translates to CASSVTGGANYGYTF. Variable domain in full (rest from reference TRBV5-4 and TRBJ1-2): ETGVTQSPTHLIKTRGQQVTLRCSSQSGHNTVSWYQQALGQGPQFIFQYYREEENGRGNFPPRFSGLQFPNYSSELNVNALELDDSALYLCASSVTGGANYGYTFGSGTRLTVV.

The J gene is TRBJ2-6, the V gene TRBV7-2; TRBD2 might be the D (5 bases). V was shortened by 4 bases and J by 2 bases, with 9 bases between the two germline ends. The germline V gene encodes CDR1 SGHTA and CDR2 FQGNSA. The length of the CDR3 is 15 residues. DNA for the CDR3: TGTGCCAGCAGCTATACTAGTGCTGGGGCCAACGTCCTGACTTTC. This translates into CASSYTSAGANVLTF.

This chain uses TRBV5-1 with TRBJ2-3, with unresolved D. Trimming pared 0 bases from V and 1 base from J, leaving 6 bases between. The CDR3 is 14 residues long. The V gene's germline CDR1 is SGHRS and CDR2 YFSETQ. The CDR3 spells CASSLGSGTDTQYF. The CDR3, as DNA: TGCGCCAGCAGCTTGGGGTCAGGCACAGATACGCAGTATTTT.

This CDR3 reads CASSSGQGKGNEQFF. As DNA, the CDR3 is TGTGCCAGCAGCTCGGGACAGGGGAAAGGCAATGAGCAGTTCTTC. This rearrangement joins TRBV5-4 to TRBJ2-1, with 10 bases lining up with TRBD1. The J segment lost 6 bases and the V segment lost 3 bases, leaving 6 bases of the junction unmatched. The CDR3 runs 15 residues. CDR1 and CDR2 (germline): SGHNT, YYREEE (reference sequence).

This rearrangement joins TRBV7-6 to TRBJ2-7, with 7 nucleotides matching TRBD1. The CDR3 spans 14 residues. V lost 3 bases, J lost 3 bases, and 5 bases stayed unmatched. Germline values: CDR1 SGHVS, CDR2 FNYEAQ. The CDR3 loop reads CASSFGDSLYEQYF. CDR3 nucleotide sequence: TGTGCCAGCAGCTTCGGGGACAGTCTCTACGAGCAGTACTTC.

This chain connects TRBV7-2 to TRBJ2-5; maybe TRBD1 (6 bases). Trimming removed 4 bases at V and 4 bases at J, with 10 bases between. Germline V CDR1 and CDR2: SGHTA, FQGNSA. This CDR3 comprises 13 residues. CDR3 in DNA: TGTGCCAGCAGCTCCAGGGGCCCAGAGACCCAGTACTTC. Its protein is CASSSRGPETQYF.

The table lists this clone with a few counts. V and J are TRBV19 and TRBJ1-3; D gene uncertain. The germline CDR1 and CDR2 sequences are LNHDA and SQIVND (reference sequence). CDR3 length: 13 residues. The V end lost 1 base, the J end lost 4 bases, and 5 bases lay between the germline ends. The CDR3 sequence is CASSIVPGNTIYF. CDR3 coding DNA: TGTGCCAGTAGTATAGTTCCGGGAAACACCATATATTTT.